This T cell receptor beta chain was identified in a study of cytomegalovirus exposure and HLA in healthy donors. Study-wide background: The roughly 130 validation repertoires used the same platform as the roughly 700 first-cohort repertoires (as reported by a later analysis).

This clone was observed a single time. Antigen specificity is unknown. In germline, CDR1 is SEHNR, CDR2 FQNEAQ (reference sequence). CDR3 length equals 14 residues. Trimming left V 0 bases short and J 6 bases short, with 12 bases between. Measured with immunoSEQ multiplex PCR; TCRdb has only the in-frame clones, and not every one. The sample has some 150,000 clones, roughly 87% seen once. Study-wide findings and caveats: Per published reports, the classifier diagnosed cytomegalovirus status with high specificity and sensitivity. The majority of TCR sequences were rare, yet some public TCRs appeared in many donors. The tendency of first-cohort TCR clusters to co-occur in the 120 or so validation repertoires was the finding of a later analysis.

The chain links TRBV7-9 to TRBJ2-7; D gene unclear. The sample was PBMCs. The sequence was obtained from a man between 18 and 29 years old in good health and CMV-seropositive. The DNA of the CDR3 is TGTGCCAGCAGCTTAGCTTCTGAAGCGTTCGAGCAGTACTTC. Translated, it gives CASSLASEAFEQYF.